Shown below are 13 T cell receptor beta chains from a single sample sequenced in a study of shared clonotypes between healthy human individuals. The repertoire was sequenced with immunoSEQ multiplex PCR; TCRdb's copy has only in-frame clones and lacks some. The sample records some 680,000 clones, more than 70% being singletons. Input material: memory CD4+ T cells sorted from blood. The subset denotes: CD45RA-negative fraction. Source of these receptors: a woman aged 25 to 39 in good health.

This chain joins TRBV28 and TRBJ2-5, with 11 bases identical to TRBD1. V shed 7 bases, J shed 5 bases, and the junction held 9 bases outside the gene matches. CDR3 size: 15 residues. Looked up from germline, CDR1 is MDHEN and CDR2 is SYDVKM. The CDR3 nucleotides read TGTGCCAGCAACCTACTGGGACAGGGGGTGGAGACCCAGTACTTC. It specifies CASNLLGQGVETQYF.

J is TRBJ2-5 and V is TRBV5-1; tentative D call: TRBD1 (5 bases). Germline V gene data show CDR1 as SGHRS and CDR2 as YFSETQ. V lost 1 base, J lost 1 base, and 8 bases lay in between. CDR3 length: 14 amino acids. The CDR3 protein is CASSLWGSQETQYF. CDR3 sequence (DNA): TGCGCCAGCAGCTTGTGGGGCAGCCAAGAGACCCAGTACTTC. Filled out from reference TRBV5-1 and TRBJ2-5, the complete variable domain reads KAGVTQTPRYLIKTRGQQVTLSCSPISGHRSVSWYQQTPGQGLQFLFEYFSETQRNKGNFPGRFSGRQFSNSRSEMNVSTLELGDSALYLCASSLWGSQETQYFGPGTRLLVL.

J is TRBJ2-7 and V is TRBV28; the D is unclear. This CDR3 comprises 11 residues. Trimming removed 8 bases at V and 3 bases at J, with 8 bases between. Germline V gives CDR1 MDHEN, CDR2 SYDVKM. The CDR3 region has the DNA TGTGCCAGCGGACCGATCTACGAGCAGTACTTC. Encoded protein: CASGPIYEQYF.

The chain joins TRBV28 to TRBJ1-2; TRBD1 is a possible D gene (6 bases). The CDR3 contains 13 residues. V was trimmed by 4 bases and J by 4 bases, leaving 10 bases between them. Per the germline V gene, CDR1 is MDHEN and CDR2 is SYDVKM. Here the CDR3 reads CASSSGTLYGYTF. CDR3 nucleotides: TGTGCCAGCAGTTCCGGGACACTCTATGGCTACACCTTC.

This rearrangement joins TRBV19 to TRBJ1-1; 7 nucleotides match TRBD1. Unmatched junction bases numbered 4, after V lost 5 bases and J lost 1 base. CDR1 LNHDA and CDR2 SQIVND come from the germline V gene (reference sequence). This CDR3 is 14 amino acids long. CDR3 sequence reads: CASSQGQPNTEAFF. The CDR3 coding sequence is TGTGCCAGTAGTCAGGGACAGCCGAACACTGAAGCTTTCTTT. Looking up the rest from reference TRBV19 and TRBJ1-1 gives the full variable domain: DGGITQSPKYLFRKEGQNVTLSCEQNLNHDAMYWYRQDPGQGLRLIYYSQIVNDFQKGDIAEGYSVSREKKESFPLTVTSAQKNPTAFYLCASSQGQPNTEAFFGQGTRLTVV.

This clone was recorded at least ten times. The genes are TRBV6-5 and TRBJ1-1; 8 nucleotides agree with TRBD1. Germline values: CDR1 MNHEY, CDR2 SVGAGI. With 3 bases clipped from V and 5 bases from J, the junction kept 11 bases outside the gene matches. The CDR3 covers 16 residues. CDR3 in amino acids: CASSYNRGGIDTEAFF. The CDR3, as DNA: TGTGCCAGCAGTTATAACAGGGGGGGAATAGATACTGAAGCTTTCTTT.

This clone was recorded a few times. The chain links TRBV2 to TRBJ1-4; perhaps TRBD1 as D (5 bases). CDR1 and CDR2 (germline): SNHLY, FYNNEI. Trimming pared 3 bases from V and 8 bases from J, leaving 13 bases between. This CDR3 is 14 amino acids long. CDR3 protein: CASSDLGVEEKLFF. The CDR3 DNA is TGTGCCAGCAGTGACTTAGGGGTAGAGGAAAAACTGTTTTTT. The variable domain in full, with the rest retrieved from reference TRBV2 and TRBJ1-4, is EPEVTQTPSHQVTQMGQEVILRCVPISNHLYFYWYRQILGQKVEFLVSFYNNEISEKSEIFDDQFSVERPDGSNFTLKIRSTKLEDSAMYFCASSDLGVEEKLFFGSGTQLSVL.

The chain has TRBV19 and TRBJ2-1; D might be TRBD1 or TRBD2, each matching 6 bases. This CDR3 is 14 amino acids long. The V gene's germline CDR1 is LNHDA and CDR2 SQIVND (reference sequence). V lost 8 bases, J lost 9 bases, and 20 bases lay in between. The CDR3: CASRTAGSKGEQFF. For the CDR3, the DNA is TGTGCCAGTCGGACAGCCGGGAGTAAGGGTGAGCAGTTCTTC.

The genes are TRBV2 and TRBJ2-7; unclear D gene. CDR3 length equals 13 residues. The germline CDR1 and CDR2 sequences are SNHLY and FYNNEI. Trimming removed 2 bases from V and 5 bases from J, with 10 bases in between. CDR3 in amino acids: CASSERRVDEQYF. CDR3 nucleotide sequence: TGTGCCAGCAGTGAACGGCGTGTTGACGAGCAGTACTTC.

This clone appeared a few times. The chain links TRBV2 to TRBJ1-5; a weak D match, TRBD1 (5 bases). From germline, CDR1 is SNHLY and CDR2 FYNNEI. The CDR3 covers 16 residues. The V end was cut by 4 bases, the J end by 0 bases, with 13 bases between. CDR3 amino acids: CASSVGGYNSNQPQHF. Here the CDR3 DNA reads TGTGCCAGCAGTGTGGGGGGATACAATAGCAATCAGCCCCAGCATTTT.

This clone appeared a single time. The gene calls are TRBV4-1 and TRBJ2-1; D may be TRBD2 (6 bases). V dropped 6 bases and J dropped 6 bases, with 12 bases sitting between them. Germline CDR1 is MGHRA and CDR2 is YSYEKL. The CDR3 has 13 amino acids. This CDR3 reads CASSPSEFNEQFF. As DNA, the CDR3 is TGCGCCAGCAGTCCTAGCGAGTTCAATGAGCAGTTCTTC.

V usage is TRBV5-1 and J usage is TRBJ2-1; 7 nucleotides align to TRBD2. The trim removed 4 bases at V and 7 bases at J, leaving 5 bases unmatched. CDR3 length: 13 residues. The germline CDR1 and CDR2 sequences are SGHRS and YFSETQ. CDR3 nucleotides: TGCGCCAGCAGCCAACGGGAGGAGAATGAGCAGTTCTTC. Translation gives CASSQREENEQFF.

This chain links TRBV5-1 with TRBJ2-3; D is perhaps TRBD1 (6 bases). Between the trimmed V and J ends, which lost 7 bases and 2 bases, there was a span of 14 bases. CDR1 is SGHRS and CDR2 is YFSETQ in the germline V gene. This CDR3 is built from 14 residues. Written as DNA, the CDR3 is TGCGCCAGCCGGACAGCTGACTCCACAGATACGCAGTATTTT. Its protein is CASRTADSTDTQYF.